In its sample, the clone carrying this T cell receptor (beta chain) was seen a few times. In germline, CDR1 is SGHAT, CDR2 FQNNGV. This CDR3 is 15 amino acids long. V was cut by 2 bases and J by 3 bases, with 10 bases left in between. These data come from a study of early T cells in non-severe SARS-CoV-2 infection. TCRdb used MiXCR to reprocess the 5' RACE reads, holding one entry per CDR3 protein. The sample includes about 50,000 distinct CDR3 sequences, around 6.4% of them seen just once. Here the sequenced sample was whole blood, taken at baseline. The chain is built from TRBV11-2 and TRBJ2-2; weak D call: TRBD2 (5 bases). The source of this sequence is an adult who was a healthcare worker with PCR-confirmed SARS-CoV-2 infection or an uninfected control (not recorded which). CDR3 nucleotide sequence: TGTGCCAGCAGCTTACCGCTAGCTTACACCGGGGAGCTGTTTTTT. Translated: CASSLPLAYTGELFF. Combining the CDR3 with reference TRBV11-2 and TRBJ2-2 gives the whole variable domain EAGVAQSPRYKIIEKRQSVAFWCNPISGHATLYWYQQILGQGPKLLIQFQNNGVVDDSQLPKDRFSAERLKGVDSTLKIQPAKLEDSAVYLCASSLPLAYTGELFFGEGSRLTVL.